This TCR beta chain was sequenced for a study of T-cell reconstitution after alpha-beta-depleted transplantation in children. The CDR3 consists of 12 residues. Trimming removed 10 bases from V and 5 bases from J, with 12 bases in between. The V gene's germline CDR1 is MNHNS and CDR2 SASEGT. In its sample, this clonotype was seen many times. Its antigen is undetermined. Researchers prepared the TCRbeta library using unique molecular identifiers, the study reports. Each CDR3 protein is one row after TCRdb ran MiXCR on the PCR reads. There are about 290,000 distinct CDR3 sequences in the sample; 7.5% to 9% occur only once, and over 7.5% lies in the top ten. General observations from the study: When one year had passed after transplant, most T-cell counts and diversity came from newly produced T cells. TCRbeta diversity was high at day 60 in some patients (a result of surviving recipient T cells and thymic progenitors). Alpha-beta T cells about two months after transplant reportedly derived from several hundred expanded graft clones.

The V gene is TRBV6-1, the J gene TRBJ1-5, with D perhaps matching TRBD1 (6 bases). This material consisted of peripheral blood, taken 360 days after TCRalphabeta/CD19-depleted stem cell transplant. The sequence was obtained from a female patient between 2 and 10 years old who had a stem cell transplant for Fanconi anemia, so the T cells may come from the graft donor. Written as DNA, the CDR3 is TGTGCCACCAACAGGGCGCATCAGCCCCAGCATTTT. Translating it yields CATNRAHQPQHF.